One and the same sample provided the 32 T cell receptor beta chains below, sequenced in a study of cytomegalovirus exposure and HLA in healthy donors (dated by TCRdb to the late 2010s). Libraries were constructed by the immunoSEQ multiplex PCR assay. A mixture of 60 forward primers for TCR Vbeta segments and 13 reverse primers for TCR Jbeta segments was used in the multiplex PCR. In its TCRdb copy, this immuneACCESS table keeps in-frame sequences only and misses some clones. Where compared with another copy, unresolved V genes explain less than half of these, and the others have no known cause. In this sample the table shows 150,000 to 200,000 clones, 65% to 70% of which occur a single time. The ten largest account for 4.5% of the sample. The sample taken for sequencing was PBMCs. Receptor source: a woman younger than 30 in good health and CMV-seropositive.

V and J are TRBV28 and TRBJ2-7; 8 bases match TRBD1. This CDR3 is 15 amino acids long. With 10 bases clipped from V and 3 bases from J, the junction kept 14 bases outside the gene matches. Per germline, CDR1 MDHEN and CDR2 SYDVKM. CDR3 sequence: CATQTPGQARYEQYF. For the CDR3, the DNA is TGTGCCACCCAAACCCCGGGACAGGCTCGCTACGAGCAGTACTTC.

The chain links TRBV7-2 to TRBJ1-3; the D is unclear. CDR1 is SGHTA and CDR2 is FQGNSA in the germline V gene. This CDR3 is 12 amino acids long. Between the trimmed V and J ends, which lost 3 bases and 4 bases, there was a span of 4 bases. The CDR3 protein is CASSFPGNTIYF. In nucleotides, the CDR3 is TGTGCCAGCAGCTTTCCAGGAAACACCATATATTTT.

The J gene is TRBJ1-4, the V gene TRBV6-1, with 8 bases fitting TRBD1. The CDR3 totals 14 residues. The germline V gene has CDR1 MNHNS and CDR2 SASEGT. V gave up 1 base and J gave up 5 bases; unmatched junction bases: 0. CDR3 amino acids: CASSEGQGNEKLFF. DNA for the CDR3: TGTGCCAGCAGTGAAGGACAGGGGAATGAAAAACTGTTTTTT.

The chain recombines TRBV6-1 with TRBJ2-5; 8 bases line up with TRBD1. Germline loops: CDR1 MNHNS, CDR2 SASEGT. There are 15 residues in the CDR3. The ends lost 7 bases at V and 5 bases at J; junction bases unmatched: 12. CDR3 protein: CASTTSGRGRETQYF. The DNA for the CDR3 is TGTGCCAGCACCACGAGCGGCAGGGGGCGGGAGACCCAGTACTTC.

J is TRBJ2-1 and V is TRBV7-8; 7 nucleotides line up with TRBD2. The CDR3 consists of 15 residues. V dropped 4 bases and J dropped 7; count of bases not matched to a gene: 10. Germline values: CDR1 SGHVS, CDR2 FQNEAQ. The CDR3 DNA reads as TGTGCCAGCAGCTCACAGCAAGGACTAGGGAATGAGCAGTTCTTC. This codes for CASSSQQGLGNEQFF.

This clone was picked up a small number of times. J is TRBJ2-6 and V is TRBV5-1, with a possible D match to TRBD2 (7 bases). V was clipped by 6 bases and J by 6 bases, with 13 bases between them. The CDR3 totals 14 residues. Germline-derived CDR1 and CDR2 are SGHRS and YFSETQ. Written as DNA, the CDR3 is TGCGCCAGCAACAAAGGGGGGGAGGCCAACGTCCTGACTTTC. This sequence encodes CASNKGGEANVLTF.

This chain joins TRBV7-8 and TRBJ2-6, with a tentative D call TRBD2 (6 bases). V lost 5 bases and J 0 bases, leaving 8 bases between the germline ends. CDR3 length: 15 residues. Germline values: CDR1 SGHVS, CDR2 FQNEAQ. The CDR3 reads CASSVGGSGANVLTF. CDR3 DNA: TGTGCCAGCAGCGTCGGGGGCTCTGGGGCCAACGTCCTGACTTTC.

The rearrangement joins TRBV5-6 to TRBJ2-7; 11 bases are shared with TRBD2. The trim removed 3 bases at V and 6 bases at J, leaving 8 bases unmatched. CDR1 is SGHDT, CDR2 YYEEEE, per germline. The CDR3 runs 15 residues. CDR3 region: CASSSRLAGIGEQYF. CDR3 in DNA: TGTGCCAGCAGCTCAAGACTAGCGGGGATTGGCGAGCAGTACTTC.

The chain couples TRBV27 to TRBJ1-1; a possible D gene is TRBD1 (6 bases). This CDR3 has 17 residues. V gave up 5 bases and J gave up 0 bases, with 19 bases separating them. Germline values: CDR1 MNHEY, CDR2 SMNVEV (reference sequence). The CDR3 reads CASSRIQTDRMNTEAFF. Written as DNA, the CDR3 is TGTGCCAGCAGTCGTATACAAACGGACAGAATGAACACTGAAGCTTTCTTT.

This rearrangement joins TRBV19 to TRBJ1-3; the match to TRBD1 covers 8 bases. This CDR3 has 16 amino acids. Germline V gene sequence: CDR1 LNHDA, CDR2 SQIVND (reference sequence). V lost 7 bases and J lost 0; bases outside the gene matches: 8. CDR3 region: CASTRDRSSSGNTIYF. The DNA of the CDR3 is TGTGCCAGTACCAGGGACAGGAGTTCCTCTGGAAACACCATATATTTT.

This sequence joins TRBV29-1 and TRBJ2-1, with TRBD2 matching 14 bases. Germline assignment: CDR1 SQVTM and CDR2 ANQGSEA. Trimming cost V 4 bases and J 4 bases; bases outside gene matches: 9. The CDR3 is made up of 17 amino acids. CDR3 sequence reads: CSVGGLAGVKAYNEQFF. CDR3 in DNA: TGCAGCGTTGGGGGACTAGCGGGAGTGAAAGCATACAATGAGCAGTTCTTC.

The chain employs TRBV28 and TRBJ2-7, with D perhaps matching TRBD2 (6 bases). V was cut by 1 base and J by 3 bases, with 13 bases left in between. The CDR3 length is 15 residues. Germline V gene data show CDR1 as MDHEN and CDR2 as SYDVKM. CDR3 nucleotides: TGTGCCAGCAGTTTATCAGGAGGGCCCGACTACGAGCAGTACTTC. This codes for CASSLSGGPDYEQYF.

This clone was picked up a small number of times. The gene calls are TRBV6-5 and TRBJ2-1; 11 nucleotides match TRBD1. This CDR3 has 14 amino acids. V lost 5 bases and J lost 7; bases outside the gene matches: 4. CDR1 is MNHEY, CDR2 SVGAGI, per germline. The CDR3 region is CASSRDRGWNEQFF. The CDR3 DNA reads TGTGCCAGCAGTCGGGACAGGGGGTGGAATGAGCAGTTCTTC.

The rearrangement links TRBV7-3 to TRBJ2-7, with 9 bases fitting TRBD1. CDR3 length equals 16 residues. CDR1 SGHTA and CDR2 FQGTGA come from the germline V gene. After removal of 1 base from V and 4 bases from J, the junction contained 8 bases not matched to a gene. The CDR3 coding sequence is TGTGCCAGCAGCTTAATGGCCCCCGGGACAGGGTACGAGCAGTACTTC. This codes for CASSLMAPGTGYEQYF.

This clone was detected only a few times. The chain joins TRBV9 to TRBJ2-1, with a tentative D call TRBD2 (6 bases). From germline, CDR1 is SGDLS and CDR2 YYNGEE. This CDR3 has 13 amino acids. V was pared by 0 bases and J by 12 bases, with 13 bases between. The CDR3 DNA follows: TGTGCCAGCAGCGTAGGAGGCACCGGGGGGCAGTTCTTC. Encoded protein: CASSVGGTGGQFF.

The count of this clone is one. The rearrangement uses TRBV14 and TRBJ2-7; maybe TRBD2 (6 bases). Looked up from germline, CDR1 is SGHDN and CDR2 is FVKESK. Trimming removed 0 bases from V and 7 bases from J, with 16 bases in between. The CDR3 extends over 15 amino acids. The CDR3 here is CASSQDGASGREQYF. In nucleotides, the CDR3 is TGTGCCAGCAGCCAAGACGGGGCCAGTGGGAGGGAGCAGTACTTC.

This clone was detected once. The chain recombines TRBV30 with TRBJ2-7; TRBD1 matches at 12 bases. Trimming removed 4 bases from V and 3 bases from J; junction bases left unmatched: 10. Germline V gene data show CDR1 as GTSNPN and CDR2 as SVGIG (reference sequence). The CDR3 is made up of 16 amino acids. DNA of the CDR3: TGTGCCTGGAAATTTCCGGGACAGGGGGCCCTCTACGAGCAGTACTTC. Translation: CAWKFPGQGALYEQYF.

The CDR3 bases are TGTGCCAGCAGCCAAGGAACGAGTCGCGTGGGCACCTCCTACGAGCAGTACTTC. This encodes CASSQGTSRVGTSYEQYF. This sequence joins TRBV4-2 and TRBJ2-7, with D hard to call. CDR1 is LGHNA and CDR2 is YNFKEQ in the germline V gene. V was clipped by 1 base and J by 0 bases, with 19 bases between them. This CDR3 comprises 18 residues.

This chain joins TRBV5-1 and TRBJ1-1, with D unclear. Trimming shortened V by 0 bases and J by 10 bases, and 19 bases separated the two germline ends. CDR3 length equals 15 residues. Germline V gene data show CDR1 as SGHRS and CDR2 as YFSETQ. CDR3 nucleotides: TGCGCCAGCAGCTTGGTTGGGAGCCGAGAAGGAGGAGCTTTCTTT. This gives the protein CASSLVGSREGGAFF.

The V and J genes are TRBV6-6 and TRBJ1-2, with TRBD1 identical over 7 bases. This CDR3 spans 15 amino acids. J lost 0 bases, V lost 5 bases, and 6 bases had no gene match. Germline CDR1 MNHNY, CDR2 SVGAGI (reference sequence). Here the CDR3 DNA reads TGTGCCAGCAGTAGACAGGGTCAAACTAACTATGGCTACACCTTC. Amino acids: CASSRQGQTNYGYTF.

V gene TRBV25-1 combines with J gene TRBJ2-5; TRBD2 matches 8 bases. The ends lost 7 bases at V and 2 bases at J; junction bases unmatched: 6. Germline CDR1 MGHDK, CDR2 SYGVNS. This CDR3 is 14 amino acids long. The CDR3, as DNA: TGTGCCAGCACCAATAGCGGGAAACAAGAGACCCAGTACTTC. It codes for CASTNSGKQETQYF.

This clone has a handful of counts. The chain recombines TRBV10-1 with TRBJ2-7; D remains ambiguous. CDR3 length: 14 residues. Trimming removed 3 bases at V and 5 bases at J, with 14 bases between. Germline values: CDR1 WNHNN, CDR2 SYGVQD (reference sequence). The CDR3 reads CASSESEVWDEQYF. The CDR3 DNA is TGCGCCAGCAGTGAATCCGAGGTTTGGGACGAGCAGTACTTC.

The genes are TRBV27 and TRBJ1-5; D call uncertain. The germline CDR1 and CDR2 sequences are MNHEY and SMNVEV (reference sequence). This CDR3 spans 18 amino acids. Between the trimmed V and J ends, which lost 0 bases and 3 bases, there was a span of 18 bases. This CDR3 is CASSLSSGLVPHNQPQHF. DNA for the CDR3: TGTGCCAGCAGTTTATCATCCGGGTTAGTCCCCCACAATCAGCCCCAGCATTTT.

CDR3 DNA: TGTGCCAGCAGCGGGACTAGCGGGAGACACACCGGGGAGCTGTTTTTT. Translating it yields CASSGTSGRHTGELFF. V gene TRBV6-4 combines with J gene TRBJ2-2; 14 bases match TRBD2. The CDR3 extends over 16 amino acids. CDR1 is MRHNA and CDR2 is SNTAGT in the germline V gene. J lost 3 bases, V lost 6 bases, and 3 bases had no gene match.

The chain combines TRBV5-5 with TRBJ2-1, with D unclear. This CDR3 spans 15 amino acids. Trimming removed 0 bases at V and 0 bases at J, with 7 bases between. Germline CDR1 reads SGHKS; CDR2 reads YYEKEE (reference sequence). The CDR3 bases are TGTGCCAGCAGCTTGGATTACAGCTCCTACAATGAGCAGTTCTTC. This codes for CASSLDYSSYNEQFF.

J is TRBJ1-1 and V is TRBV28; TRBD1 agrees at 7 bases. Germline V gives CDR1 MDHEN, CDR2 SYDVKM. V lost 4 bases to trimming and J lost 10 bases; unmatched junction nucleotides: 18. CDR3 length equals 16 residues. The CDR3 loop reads CASSSLRTGIRFVAFF. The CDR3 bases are TGTGCCAGCAGTTCACTTCGGACAGGAATTAGATTCGTAGCTTTCTTT.

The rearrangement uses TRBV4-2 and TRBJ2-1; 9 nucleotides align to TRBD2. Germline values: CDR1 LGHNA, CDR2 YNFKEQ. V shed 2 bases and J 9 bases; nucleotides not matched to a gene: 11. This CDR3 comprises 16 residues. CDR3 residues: CASSQQREAGGTEQFF. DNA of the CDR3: TGTGCCAGCAGCCAACAGAGAGAAGCGGGAGGAACTGAGCAGTTCTTC.

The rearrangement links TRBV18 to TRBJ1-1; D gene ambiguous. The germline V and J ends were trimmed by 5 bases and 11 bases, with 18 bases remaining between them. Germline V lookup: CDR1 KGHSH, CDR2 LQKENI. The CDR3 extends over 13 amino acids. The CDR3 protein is CASSSRVQEGAFF. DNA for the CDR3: TGTGCCAGCTCATCCCGGGTCCAGGAGGGCGCTTTCTTT. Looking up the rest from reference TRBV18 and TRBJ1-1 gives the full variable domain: NAGVMQNPRHLVRRRGQEARLRCSPMKGHSHVYWYRQLPEEGLKFMVYLQKENIIDESGMPKERFSAEFPKEGPSILRIQQVVRGDSAAYFCASSSRVQEGAFFGQGTRLTVV.

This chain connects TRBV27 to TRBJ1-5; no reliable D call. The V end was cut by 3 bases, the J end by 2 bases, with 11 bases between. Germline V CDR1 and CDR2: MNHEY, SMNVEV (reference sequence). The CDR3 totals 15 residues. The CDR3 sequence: CASSFSRIGNQPQHF. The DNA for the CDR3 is TGTGCCAGCAGTTTTTCCAGGATCGGCAATCAGCCCCAGCATTTT.

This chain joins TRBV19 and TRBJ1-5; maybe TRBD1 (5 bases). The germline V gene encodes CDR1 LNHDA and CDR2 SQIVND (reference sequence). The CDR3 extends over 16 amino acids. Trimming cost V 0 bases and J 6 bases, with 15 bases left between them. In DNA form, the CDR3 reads TGTGCCAGTAGTATAGAGGGCGGGGGATTGCGTCAGCCCCAGCATTTT. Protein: CASSIEGGGLRQPQHF.

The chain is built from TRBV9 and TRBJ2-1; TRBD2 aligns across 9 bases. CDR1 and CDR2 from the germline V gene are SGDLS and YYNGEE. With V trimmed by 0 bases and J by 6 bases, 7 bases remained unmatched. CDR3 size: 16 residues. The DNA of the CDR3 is TGTGCCAGCAGCGTAGCTCGCCTAGCGGGGTTCAATGAGCAGTTCTTC. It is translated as CASSVARLAGFNEQFF.

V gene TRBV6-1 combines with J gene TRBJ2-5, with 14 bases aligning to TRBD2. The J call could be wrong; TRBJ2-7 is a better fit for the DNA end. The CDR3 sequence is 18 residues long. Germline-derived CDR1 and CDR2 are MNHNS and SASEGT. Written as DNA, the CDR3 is TGTGCCAGCAGTGAACCGCAGCAGGGACTAGCGGGAGTCAACGAGCAGTACTTC. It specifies CASSEPQQGLAGVNEQYF.